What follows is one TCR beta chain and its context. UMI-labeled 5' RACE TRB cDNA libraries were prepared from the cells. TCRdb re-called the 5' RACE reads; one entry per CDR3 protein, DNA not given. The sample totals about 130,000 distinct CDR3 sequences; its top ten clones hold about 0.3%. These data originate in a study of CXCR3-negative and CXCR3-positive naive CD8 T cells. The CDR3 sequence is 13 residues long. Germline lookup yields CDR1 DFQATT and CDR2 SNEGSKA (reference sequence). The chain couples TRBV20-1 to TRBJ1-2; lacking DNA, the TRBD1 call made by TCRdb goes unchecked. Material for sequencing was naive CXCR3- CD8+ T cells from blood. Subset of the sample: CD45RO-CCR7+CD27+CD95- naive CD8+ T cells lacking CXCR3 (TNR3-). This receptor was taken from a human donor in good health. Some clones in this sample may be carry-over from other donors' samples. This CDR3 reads CSAREAGSYGYTF.